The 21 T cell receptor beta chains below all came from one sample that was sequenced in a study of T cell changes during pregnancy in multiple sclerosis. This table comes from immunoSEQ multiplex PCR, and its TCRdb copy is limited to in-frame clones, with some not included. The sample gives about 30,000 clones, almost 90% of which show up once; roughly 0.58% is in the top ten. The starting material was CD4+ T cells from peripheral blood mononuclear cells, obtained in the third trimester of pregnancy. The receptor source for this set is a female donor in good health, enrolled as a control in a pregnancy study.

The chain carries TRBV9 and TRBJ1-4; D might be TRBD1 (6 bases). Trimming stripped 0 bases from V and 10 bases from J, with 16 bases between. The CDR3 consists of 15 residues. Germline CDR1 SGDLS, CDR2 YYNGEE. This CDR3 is CASSVETGLKVKLFF. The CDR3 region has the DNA TGTGCCAGCAGCGTAGAAACAGGGCTAAAAGTAAAACTGTTTTTT.

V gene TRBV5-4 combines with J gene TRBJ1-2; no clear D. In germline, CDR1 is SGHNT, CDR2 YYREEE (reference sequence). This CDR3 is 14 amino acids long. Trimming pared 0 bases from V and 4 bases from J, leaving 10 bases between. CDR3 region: CASSLEEGIYGYTF. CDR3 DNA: TGTGCCAGCAGCTTGGAGGAGGGAATCTATGGCTACACCTTC.

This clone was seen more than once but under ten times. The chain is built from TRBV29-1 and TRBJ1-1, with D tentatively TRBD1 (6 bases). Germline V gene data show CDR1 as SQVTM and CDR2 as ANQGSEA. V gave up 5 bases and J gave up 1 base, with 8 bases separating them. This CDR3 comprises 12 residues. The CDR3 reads CSVLQGNTEAFF. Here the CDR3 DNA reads TGCAGCGTTCTACAGGGGAACACTGAAGCTTTCTTT.

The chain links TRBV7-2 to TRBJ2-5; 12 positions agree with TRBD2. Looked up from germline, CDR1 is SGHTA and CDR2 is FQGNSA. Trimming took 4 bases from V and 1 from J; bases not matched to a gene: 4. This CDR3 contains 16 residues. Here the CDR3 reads CASSSGLAGIQETQYF. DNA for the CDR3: TGTGCCAGCAGCTCCGGACTAGCGGGGATCCAAGAGACCCAGTACTTC.

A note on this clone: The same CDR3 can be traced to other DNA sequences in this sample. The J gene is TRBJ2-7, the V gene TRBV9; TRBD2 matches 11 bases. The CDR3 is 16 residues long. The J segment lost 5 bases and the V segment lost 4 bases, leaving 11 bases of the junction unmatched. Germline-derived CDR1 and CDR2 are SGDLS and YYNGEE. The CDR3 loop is CASSPSSSGRTDEQYF. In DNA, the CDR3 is TGTGCCAGCAGCCCCTCCTCTAGCGGGAGGACCGACGAGCAGTACTTC.

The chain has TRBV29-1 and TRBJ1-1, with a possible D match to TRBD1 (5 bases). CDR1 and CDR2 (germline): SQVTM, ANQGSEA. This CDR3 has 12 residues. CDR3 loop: CGASGPSTEAFF. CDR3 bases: TGCGGGGCCTCCGGACCCAGCACTGAAGCTTTCTTT.

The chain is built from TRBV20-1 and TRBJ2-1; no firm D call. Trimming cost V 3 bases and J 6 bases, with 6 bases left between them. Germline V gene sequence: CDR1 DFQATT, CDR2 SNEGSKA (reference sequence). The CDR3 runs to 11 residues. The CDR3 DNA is TGCAGTGCTAGCGGGTTCAATGAGCAGTTCTTC. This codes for CSASGFNEQFF.

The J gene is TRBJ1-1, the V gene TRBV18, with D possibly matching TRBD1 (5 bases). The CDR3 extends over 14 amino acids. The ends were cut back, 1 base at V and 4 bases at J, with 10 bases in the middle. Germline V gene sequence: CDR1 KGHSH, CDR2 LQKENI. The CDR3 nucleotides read TGTGCCAGCTCACCACTTGGGGGGAGCACTGAAGCTTTCTTT. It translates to CASSPLGGSTEAFF.

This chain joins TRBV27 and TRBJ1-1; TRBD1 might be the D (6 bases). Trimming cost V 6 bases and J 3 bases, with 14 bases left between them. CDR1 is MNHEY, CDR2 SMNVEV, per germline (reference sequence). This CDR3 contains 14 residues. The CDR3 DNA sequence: TGTGCCAGCAGCCGCGGACCAGGGGACACTGAAGCTTTCTTT. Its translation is CASSRGPGDTEAFF.

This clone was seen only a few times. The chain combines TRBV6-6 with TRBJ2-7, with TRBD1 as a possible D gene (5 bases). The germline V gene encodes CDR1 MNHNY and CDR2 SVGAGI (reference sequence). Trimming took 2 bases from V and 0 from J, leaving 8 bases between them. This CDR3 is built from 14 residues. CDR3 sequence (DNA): TGTGCCAGCAGTTACGACAGCTTCTCCTACGAGCAGTACTTC. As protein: CASSYDSFSYEQYF.

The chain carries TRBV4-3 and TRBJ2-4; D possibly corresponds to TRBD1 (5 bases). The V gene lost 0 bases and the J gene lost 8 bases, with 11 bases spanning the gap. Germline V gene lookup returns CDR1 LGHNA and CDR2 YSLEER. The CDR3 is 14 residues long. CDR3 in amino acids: CASSQDLGEDIQYF. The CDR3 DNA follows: TGCGCCAGCAGCCAAGATTTAGGGGAAGACATTCAGTACTTC.

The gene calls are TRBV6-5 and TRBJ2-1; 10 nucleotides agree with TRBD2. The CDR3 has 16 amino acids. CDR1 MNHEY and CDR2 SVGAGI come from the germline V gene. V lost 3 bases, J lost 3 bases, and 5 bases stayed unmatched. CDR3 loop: CASSYGASGGYNEQFF. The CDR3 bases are TGTGCCAGCAGTTATGGCGCTAGCGGGGGCTACAATGAGCAGTTCTTC.

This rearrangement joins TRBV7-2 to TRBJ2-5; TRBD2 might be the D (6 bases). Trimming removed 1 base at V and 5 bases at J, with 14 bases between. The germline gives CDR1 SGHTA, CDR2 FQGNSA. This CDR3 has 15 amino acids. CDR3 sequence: CASSLGSGEAETQYF. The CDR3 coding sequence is TGTGCCAGCAGCTTAGGATCGGGAGAGGCGGAGACCCAGTACTTC.

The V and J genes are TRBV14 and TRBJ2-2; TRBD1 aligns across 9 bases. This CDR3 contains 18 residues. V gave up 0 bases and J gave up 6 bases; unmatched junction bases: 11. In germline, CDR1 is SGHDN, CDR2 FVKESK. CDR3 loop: CASSQDVRGTGFPGELFF. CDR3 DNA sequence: TGTGCCAGCAGCCAAGATGTTAGAGGGACAGGGTTTCCCGGGGAGCTGTTTTTT.

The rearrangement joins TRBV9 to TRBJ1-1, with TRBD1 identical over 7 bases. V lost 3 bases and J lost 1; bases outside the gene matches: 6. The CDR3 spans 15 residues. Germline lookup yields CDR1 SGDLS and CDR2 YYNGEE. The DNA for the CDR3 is TGTGCCAGCAGCGCAGCTGGGACAGCGAACACTGAAGCTTTCTTT. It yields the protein CASSAAGTANTEAFF.

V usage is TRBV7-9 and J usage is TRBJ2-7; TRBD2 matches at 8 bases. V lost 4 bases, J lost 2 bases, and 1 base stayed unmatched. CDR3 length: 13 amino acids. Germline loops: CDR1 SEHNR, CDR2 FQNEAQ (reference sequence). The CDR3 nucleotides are TGTGCCAGCAGCTGGCGGGGGGCCTACGAGCAGTACTTC. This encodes CASSWRGAYEQYF.

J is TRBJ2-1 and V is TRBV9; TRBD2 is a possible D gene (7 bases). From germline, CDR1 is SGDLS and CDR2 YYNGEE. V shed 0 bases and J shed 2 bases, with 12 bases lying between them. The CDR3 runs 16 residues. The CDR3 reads CASSVGGGGAYNEQFF. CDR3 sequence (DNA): TGTGCCAGCAGCGTAGGAGGGGGGGGAGCCTACAATGAGCAGTTCTTC. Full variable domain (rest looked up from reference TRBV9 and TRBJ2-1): DSGVTQTPKHLITATGQRVTLRCSPRSGDLSVYWYQQSLDQGLQFLIQYYNGEERAKGNILERFSAQQFPDLHSELNLSSLELGDSALYFCASSVGGGGAYNEQFFGPGTRLTVL.

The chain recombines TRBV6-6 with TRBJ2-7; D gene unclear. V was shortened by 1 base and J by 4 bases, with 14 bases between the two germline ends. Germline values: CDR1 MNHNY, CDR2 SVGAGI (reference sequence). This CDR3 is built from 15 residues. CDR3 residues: CASSYFSGSTYEQYF. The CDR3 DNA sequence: TGTGCCAGCAGTTACTTCTCCGGGTCCACATACGAGCAGTACTTC.

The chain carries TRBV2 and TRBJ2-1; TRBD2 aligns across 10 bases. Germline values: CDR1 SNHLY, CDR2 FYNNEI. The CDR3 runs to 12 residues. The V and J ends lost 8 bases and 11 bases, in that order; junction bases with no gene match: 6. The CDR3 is CASGGLAWKQFF. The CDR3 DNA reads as TGTGCCAGCGGGGGACTAGCGTGGAAGCAGTTCTTC.

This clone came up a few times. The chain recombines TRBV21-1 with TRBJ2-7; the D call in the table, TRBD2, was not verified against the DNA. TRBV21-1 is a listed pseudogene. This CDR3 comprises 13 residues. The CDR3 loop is CASSGGACYEQYF. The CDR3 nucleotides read TGTGCCAGCAGCGGGGGGGCATGCTACGAGCAGTACTTC.

The CDR3 sequence is CASSQVASGLLLETQYF. The CDR3, as DNA: TGTGCCAGCAGCCAAGTTGCTAGCGGGCTTCTATTGGAGACCCAGTACTTC. The V call is TRBV4-2, the J call TRBJ2-5, with 8 positions matching TRBD2. The germline CDR1 and CDR2 sequences are LGHNA and YNFKEQ. Trimming took 1 base from V and 5 from J; bases not matched to a gene: 12. The CDR3 loop spans 17 amino acids.